This T cell receptor beta chain was found in a study of CD8+CD57+ T cells in acquired aplastic anemia. Study information: On average, sorted CD4+ and CD8+ cells gave 3.2 ug of DNA.

There are many counts of this clonotype. Its antigen is as yet unknown. Whole-study results and caveats: No significant patient-versus-control difference appeared in CD8+ Simpson's diversity. Researchers report that twenty-nine CD8+ CDR3 sequences appeared in both patients and controls.

Researchers used genomic DNA as the template to profile TCR beta VDJ and CDR3. Each CDR3 protein is one row after TCRdb ran MiXCR on the reads. The sample carries roughly 150,000 distinct CDR3 sequences, more than 45% recorded once. Germline V gene sequence: CDR1 LNHDA, CDR2 SQIVND (reference sequence). Trimming removed 6 bases from V and 3 bases from J; junction bases left unmatched: 6. This CDR3 has 14 amino acids. By flow cytometry, patients selected for sequencing had shown an expansion of CD8+CD57+ cells. Among the patients, none had received any therapy at the time of blood sampling. The origin of this receptor is a human donor with aplastic anemia. The sequencing sample was made of sorted CD4+, CD8+, or CD8+CD57+ T cells (not recorded which) from PBMCs. This chain joins TRBV19 and TRBJ1-1; 8 positions agree with TRBD1. CDR3 loop: CASRGDRYYTEAFF. CDR3 in DNA: TGTGCCAGTAGGGGGGACAGGTACTACACTGAAGCTTTCTTT.